The rows below give T cell receptor beta chains drawn from one sample of a study of blood T cell repertoires in COVID-19. Profiled with immunoSEQ multiplex PCR; TCRdb holds only in-frame clones, not every one. The sample contains about 140,000 clones, around 86% of which appear only once. What was sequenced was PBMCs or T cells enriched from blood (not recorded which). The receptors derive from a man aged 60 to 75 who had recovered from COVID-19. Both conserved end residues are part of each CDR3. Fields, in order: D gene, J gene, V gene, clone size, CDR3 protein, CDR3 DNA. The D gene is left open where the match is weak. For some rows the clone size is stated as once, few or many, or as a class when expanded; others skip it.

TRBD1	TRBJ2-5	TRBV4-2	-	CASSRDRGQETQYF	TGTGCCAGCAGCCGAGACAGGGGGCAAGAGACCCAGTACTTC
-	TRBJ2-7	TRBV6-5	-	CASGRDKTYEQYF	TGTGCCAGCGGTCGGGACAAGACCTACGAGCAGTACTTC
-	TRBJ1-1	TRBV6-4	-	CASSRMPGLNTEAFF	TGTGCCAGCAGCCGAATGCCGGGACTTAACACTGAAGCTTTCTTT
TRBD2	TRBJ2-5	TRBV7-9	-	CASSLGVLAGEGETQYF	TGTGCCAGCAGCTTAGGGGTACTAGCGGGAGAGGGAGAGACCCAGTACTTC
-	TRBJ2-7	TRBV6-2/TRBV6-3	-	CASSYSRGIHYEQYF	TGTGCCAGCAGTTACTCTCGGGGGATACACTACGAGCAGTACTTC
TRBD2	TRBJ2-2	TRBV19	-	CASSMEAGEAGELFF	TGTGCCAGTAGTATGGAAGCGGGAGAGGCCGGGGAGCTGTTTTTT
TRBD2	TRBJ2-5	TRBV11-3	once	CASSLGRGVQETQYF	TGTGCCAGCAGCTTAGGGCGGGGGGTCCAAGAGACCCAGTACTTC
-	TRBJ1-2	TRBV19	-	CASSIERGNYGYTF	TGTGCCAGTAGTATAGAACGGGGGAACTATGGCTACACCTTC
-	TRBJ2-7	TRBV28	-	CASSGPGRGTYEQYF	TGTGCCAGCAGTGGCCCGGGACGGGGGACCTACGAGCAGTACTTC
-	TRBJ2-1	TRBV5-1	-	CASSIRGLDNEQFF	TGCGCCAGCAGCATCAGGGGATTGGACAATGAGCAGTTCTTC
-	TRBJ2-7	TRBV29-1	-	CSVEAGGGGLYEQYF	TGCAGCGTTGAAGCTGGGGGCGGGGGTCTTTACGAGCAGTACTTC
-	TRBJ2-5	TRBV29-1	once	CSVVRGETQYF	TGCAGCGTTGTGAGAGGAGAGACCCAGTACTTC
-	TRBJ1-4	TRBV28	-	CASSLFRSKLFF	TGTGCCAGCAGTTTATTCAGGTCGAAACTGTTTTTT
-	TRBJ1-6	TRBV7-8	-	CASSPRTGPNSPLHF	TGTGCCAGCAGCCCGCGTACAGGCCCCAATTCACCCCTCCACTTT
TRBD1	TRBJ2-7	TRBV4-2	-	CASSNRGLEQYF	TGTGCCAGCAGTAACAGGGGGCTAGAGCAGTACTTC
-	TRBJ2-1	TRBV11-2	-	CASSAARTARQFF	TGTGCCAGCAGCGCGGCTAGGACAGCCCGACAGTTCTTC
TRBD1	TRBJ2-7	TRBV9	few	CASSVGQGAYEQYF	TGTGCCAGCAGCGTAGGACAGGGGGCTTACGAGCAGTACTTC
-	TRBJ1-1	TRBV5-1	-	CASQAGKGNMNTEAFF	TGCGCCAGTCAAGCGGGTAAGGGAAACATGAACACTGAAGCTTTCTTT
TRBD2	TRBJ2-1	TRBV7-6	-	CASSSEPGLEPYNEQFF	TGTGCCAGCAGCTCAGAACCGGGACTAGAACCTTACAATGAGCAGTTCTTC
TRBD2	TRBJ2-1	TRBV11-2	-	CASSPGVAGPEYNEQFF	TGTGCCAGCAGCCCCGGGGTAGCGGGACCCGAGTACAATGAGCAGTTCTTC
-	TRBJ2-7	TRBV28	-	CASKEVGLSSYEQYF	TGTGCCAGCAAGGAGGTGGGTTTGTCCTCCTACGAGCAGTACTTC
-	TRBJ2-5	TRBV6-1	-	CASSEQGRETQYF	TGTGCCAGCAGTGAACAGGGGAGAGAGACCCAGTACTTC
-	TRBJ2-3	TRBV2	-	CASSAGIQYF	TGTGCCAGCAGTGCGGGGATACAGTATTTT
-	TRBJ1-4	TRBV14	-	CASSSYRVGEKLFF	TGTGCCAGCAGCTCCTACAGGGTAGGAGAAAAACTGTTTTTT
TRBD1	TRBJ1-4	TRBV5-5	few	CASGTGGTNEKLFF	TGTGCCAGCGGGACAGGGGGAACTAATGAAAAACTGTTTTTT
-	TRBJ2-7	TRBV20-1	-	CSASLPLSGGEQYF	TGCAGTGCTAGTTTACCCCTATCAGGAGGCGAGCAGTACTTC
TRBD1	TRBJ1-4	TRBV25-1	once	CASSELDRVYEKLFF	TGTGCCAGCAGTGAATTGGACAGGGTTTATGAAAAACTGTTTTTT
TRBD1	TRBJ1-1	TRBV24-1	-	CATTGTGKGAEAFF	TGTGCCACAACTGGGACAGGCAAGGGTGCTGAAGCTTTCTTT
-	TRBJ2-3	TRBV15	few	CATSRDTGGLITDTQYF	TGTGCCACCAGCAGAGATACCGGAGGGCTCATCACAGATACGCAGTATTTT
-	TRBJ1-5	TRBV28	-	CASSLGGQPQHF	TGTGCCAGCAGTTTAGGGGGGCAGCCCCAGCATTTT
-	TRBJ2-1	TRBV5-4	few	CASSDSPYNEQFF	TGTGCCAGCAGTGATAGTCCCTACAATGAGCAGTTCTTC